Given below is one T cell receptor (beta chain) in context. This sample was taken from a study of blood T cell repertoires in COVID-19. Overall study context: Italy, Spain and the United States were the sources of the convalescent and acute COVID-19 samples. The cDNA or gDNA used as material had been derived from T cells, B-cell-depleted T cells, or PBMCs.

In the authors' workflow: How many nucleated cells were present was estimated from reference gene primer amplification. Assay used: immunoSEQ multiplex PCR; TCRdb lists only in-frame clones, some missing. V and J calls and clone size are those listed in that table; D and trimming were worked out from the DNA. Of around 160,000 clones listed, 80% to 90% are singletons. After removal of 0 bases from V and 5 bases from J, the junction contained 4 bases not matched to a gene. There are 14 residues in the CDR3. CDR1 is SGHNT, CDR2 YYREEE, per germline (reference sequence). This TCR derives from a man aged 60 to 75 with acute or convalescent COVID-19. The specimen sequenced was peripheral blood. The rearrangement joins TRBV5-4 to TRBJ1-2, with TRBD1 identical over 7 bases. The CDR3 is CASSLDGTAYGYTF. The CDR3 region has the DNA TGTGCCAGCAGCTTGGACGGGACAGCTTATGGCTACACCTTC. The full variable domain, its missing parts supplied by reference TRBV5-4 and TRBJ1-2, is ETGVTQSPTHLIKTRGQQVTLRCSSQSGHNTVSWYQQALGQGPQFIFQYYREEENGRGNFPPRFSGLQFPNYSSELNVNALELDDSALYLCASSLDGTAYGYTFGSGTRLTVV.